Following are 29 T cell receptor beta chains from one sample sequenced in a study of blood T cell repertoires in COVID-19. Here immunoSEQ multiplex PCR was the method, and the copy in TCRdb shows in-frame clones only, minus some. This table holds tens of thousands of clones, roughly 86% found once. The source material was PBMCs or T cells enriched from blood (not recorded which). These receptors came from a woman between 45 and 60 years old who had recovered from COVID-19.

The chain couples TRBV28 to TRBJ1-4, with D unclear. The germline V gene encodes CDR1 MDHEN and CDR2 SYDVKM. Trimming left V 5 bases short and J 4 bases short, with 8 bases between. This CDR3 is 13 amino acids long. The CDR3 nucleotides read TGTGCCAGCAGTGAACAGTTTAATGAAAAACTGTTTTTT. This translates into CASSEQFNEKLFF. Looking up the rest from reference TRBV28 and TRBJ1-4 gives the full variable domain: DVKVTQSSRYLVKRTGEKVFLECVQDMDHENMFWYRQDPGLGLRLIYFSYDVKMKEKGDIPEGYSVSREKKERFSLILESASTNQTSMYLCASSEQFNEKLFFGSGTQLSVL.

The chain joins TRBV28 to TRBJ2-7; 11 positions match TRBD1. Germline values: CDR1 MDHEN, CDR2 SYDVKM. The length of the CDR3 is 17 residues. V was pared by 7 bases and J by 6 bases, with 17 bases of the junction left unmatched. CDR3 loop: CASTPPPGTGGSSEQYF. The CDR3 DNA sequence: TGTGCCAGCACACCCCCCCCCGGGACAGGGGGGTCATCCGAGCAGTACTTC. The whole variable domain, filled in from reference TRBV28 and TRBJ2-7, reads DVKVTQSSRYLVKRTGEKVFLECVQDMDHENMFWYRQDPGLGLRLIYFSYDVKMKEKGDIPEGYSVSREKKERFSLILESASTNQTSMYLCASTPPPGTGGSSEQYFGPGTRLTVT.

The chain uses TRBV7-6 and TRBJ2-5; maybe TRBD2 (5 bases). Looked up from germline, CDR1 is SGHVS and CDR2 is FNYEAQ. This CDR3 has 15 amino acids. Trimming removed 0 bases from V and 4 bases from J, with 12 bases in between. The CDR3 DNA reads as TGTGCCAGCAGCTTAGCGCAGGCGGCGGGAGAGACCCAGTACTTC. Encoded protein: CASSLAQAAGETQYF.

This rearrangement joins TRBV28 to TRBJ1-2; 7 positions match TRBD1. The junction had 7 bases not matched to a gene; V was cut back by 5 bases and J by 4 bases. This CDR3 contains 14 residues. The germline gives CDR1 MDHEN, CDR2 SYDVKM. CDR3 protein: CASSPQGQSYGYTF. CDR3 bases: TGTGCCAGCAGTCCTCAGGGACAGTCCTATGGCTACACCTTC.

The chain joins TRBV5-1 to TRBJ1-4; possibly TRBD1 for D (5 bases). The germline V and J ends were trimmed by 4 bases and 0 bases, with 10 bases remaining between them. The CDR3 is 15 amino acids. Germline values: CDR1 SGHRS, CDR2 YFSETQ. The CDR3, as DNA: TGCGCCAGCAGCAGCACAGGAGCAACTAATGAAAAACTGTTTTTT. Amino acids: CASSSTGATNEKLFF.

This clone was recorded only once. The chain uses TRBV10-3 and TRBJ2-1; 10 bases agree with TRBD2. The junction had 6 bases not matched to a gene; V was cut back by 0 bases and J by 7 bases. The V gene's germline CDR1 is ENHRY and CDR2 SYGVKD. CDR3 size: 16 residues. CDR3 in amino acids: CAISESGTSVINEQFF. For the CDR3, the DNA is TGTGCCATCAGTGAGTCCGGGACTAGCGTGATTAATGAGCAGTTCTTC.

V is TRBV7-2 and J is TRBJ2-5; a weak D match, TRBD2 (6 bases). V was shortened by 1 base and J by 5 bases, with 17 bases between the two germline ends. The CDR3 sequence is 16 residues long. Germline V gives CDR1 SGHTA, CDR2 FQGNSA. CDR3 DNA: TGTGCCAGCAGCTTAGAGGCGGGACGCCTCCGGGAGACCCAGTACTTC. This sequence encodes CASSLEAGRLRETQYF.

The rearrangement uses TRBV6-5 and TRBJ2-7; 11 bases map to TRBD2. The ends lost 6 bases at V and 4 bases at J; junction bases unmatched: 5. Germline CDR1 is MNHEY and CDR2 is SVGAGI. The CDR3 spans 14 residues. The CDR3 reads CASSLAGGPYEQYF. The CDR3 DNA reads as TGTGCCAGCAGCTTAGCGGGAGGGCCTTACGAGCAGTACTTC.

As DNA, the CDR3 is TGTGCCAGCAGTGAGGGGACTGTGCAGCAAGAGACCCAGTACTTC. This codes for CASSEGTVQQETQYF. The chain joins TRBV25-1 to TRBJ2-5; maybe TRBD2 (6 bases). V lost 3 bases and J 2 bases, leaving 13 bases between the germline ends. This CDR3 spans 15 amino acids. From germline, CDR1 is MGHDK and CDR2 SYGVNS.

V is TRBV11-2 and J is TRBJ1-4; TRBD1 matches 9 bases. CDR1 SGHAT and CDR2 FQNNGV come from the germline V gene. CDR3 size: 16 residues. The trim removed 2 bases at V and 8 bases at J, leaving 9 bases unmatched. CDR3 sequence reads: CASSLNSGQGYEKLFF. The CDR3 region has the DNA TGTGCCAGCAGCTTAAACTCGGGACAGGGTTACGAAAAACTGTTTTTT.

This clone was seen a few times. This rearrangement joins TRBV4-3 to TRBJ2-3; 11 bases map to TRBD2. This CDR3 region has 16 residues. Losses at the gene ends were 1 base for V and 1 base for J; bases not matched to a gene: 1. CDR1 is LGHNA, CDR2 YSLEER, per germline. The DNA for the CDR3 is TGCGCCAGCAGCCAAGGTAGCGGGGGGGGCACAGATACGCAGTATTTT. Amino acid sequence: CASSQGSGGGTDTQYF.

The chain carries TRBV28 and TRBJ1-5, with a possible D match to TRBD1 (5 bases). Per the germline V gene, CDR1 is MDHEN and CDR2 is SYDVKM. The V gene lost 10 bases and the J gene lost 6 bases, with 25 bases spanning the gap. The CDR3 length is 16 residues. CDR3 sequence reads: CATSYSSGRFGQPQHF. In DNA form, the CDR3 reads TGTGCCACCTCCTATTCTTCAGGGCGGTTTGGTCAGCCCCAGCATTTT.

The V gene is TRBV23-1, the J gene TRBJ2-1, with a weak D call TRBD1 (5 bases). TRBV23-1 is given ORF status, its function remaining uncertain. Trimming removed 9 bases from V and 7 bases from J, with 28 bases in between. The CDR3 covers 17 residues. CDR3 sequence reads: CASHLASIGASANEQFF. The CDR3 DNA reads TGCGCCAGTCATTTGGCTTCCATAGGGGCGTCGGCAAATGAGCAGTTCTTC.

The chain links TRBV6-2 or TRBV6-3 to TRBJ2-5, with 9 bases matching TRBD1. V trimming: 5 bases; J trimming: 3 bases; junction bases outside the gene matches: 1. The V gene's germline CDR1 is MNHEY and CDR2 SVGEGT. The CDR3 is 13 amino acids. As DNA, the CDR3 is TGTGCCAGCAGTCGGGACAGGGAAGAGACCCAGTACTTC. Translating it yields CASSRDREETQYF.

The chain employs TRBV29-1 and TRBJ1-1; D remains ambiguous. Germline assignment: CDR1 SQVTM and CDR2 ANQGSEA. V lost 6 bases, J lost 4 bases, and 9 bases lay in between. The CDR3 runs 11 residues. The CDR3 sequence: CSVNGGTEAFF. CDR3 bases: TGCAGCGTAAACGGAGGCACTGAAGCTTTCTTT.

This clone is medium-sized in the sample. The V and J genes are TRBV28 and TRBJ1-2, with D maybe TRBD1 (6 bases). Germline V gene lookup returns CDR1 MDHEN and CDR2 SYDVKM. The length of the CDR3 is 17 residues. V dropped 4 bases and J dropped 4 bases, with 22 bases sitting between them. CDR3 region: CASSSIRTDRGVYGYTF. In nucleotides, the CDR3 is TGTGCCAGCAGTTCCATAAGGACAGATAGGGGCGTCTATGGCTACACCTTC.

The V gene is TRBV30, the J gene TRBJ1-5, with 7 nucleotides matching TRBD1. V trimming: 2 bases; J trimming: 0 bases; junction bases outside the gene matches: 7. Germline values: CDR1 GTSNPN, CDR2 SVGIG (reference sequence). The CDR3 spans 16 residues. The CDR3 region has the DNA TGTGCCTGGAGTCGGGACAGAATCGATAGCAATCAGCCCCAGCATTTT. Its protein product is CAWSRDRIDSNQPQHF.

The rearrangement links TRBV27 to TRBJ2-1; 7 positions agree with TRBD1. The germline V gene has CDR1 MNHEY and CDR2 SMNVEV (reference sequence). J was trimmed by 7 bases and V by 5 bases; bases with no gene match: 17. CDR3 length: 17 residues. DNA of the CDR3: TGTGCCAGCAGTACACATATGGGACAGAGAAAAACTAATGAGCAGTTCTTC. Residues: CASSTHMGQRKTNEQFF.

J is TRBJ2-7 and V is TRBV5-4, with no clear D. The length of the CDR3 is 12 residues. V lost 0 bases and J lost 5, with 6 bases in between. CDR1 is SGHNT, CDR2 YYREEE, per germline (reference sequence). The CDR3 loop is CASSLGRNEQYF. The CDR3 bases are TGTGCCAGCAGCTTGGGCAGGAACGAGCAGTACTTC.

The chain employs TRBV10-2 and TRBJ2-3; no firm D call. CDR1 and CDR2 (germline): WSHSY, SAAADI. The CDR3 is 17 amino acids. Trimming shortened V by 2 bases and J by 0 bases, and 15 bases separated the two germline ends. The CDR3 reads CASSEISSSLSTDTQYF. CDR3 coding DNA: TGCGCCAGCAGTGAGATCAGCAGTAGCTTAAGCACAGATACGCAGTATTTT.

The CDR3 region has the DNA TGTGCCAGTAGTCCAATAGCGGGAGTTAACAATGAGCAGTTCTTC. Translating it yields CASSPIAGVNNEQFF. The J gene is TRBJ2-1, the V gene TRBV19; 9 bases agree with TRBD2. This CDR3 is built from 15 residues. Trimming at V came to 5 bases and at J to 5 bases, leaving 7 bases not matched to a gene. The germline V gene encodes CDR1 LNHDA and CDR2 SQIVND (reference sequence).

A few counts support this clone. The V call is TRBV7-2, the J call TRBJ2-2; D is possibly TRBD2 (5 bases). The CDR3 is made up of 15 amino acids. The germline V gene has CDR1 SGHTA and CDR2 FQGNSA. Trimming stripped 4 bases from V and 6 bases from J, with 15 bases between. CDR3 loop: CASSSRAASAGELFF. Here the CDR3 DNA reads TGTGCCAGCAGCTCGCGGGCGGCTTCGGCCGGGGAGCTGTTTTTT.

This sequence joins TRBV28 and TRBJ1-2; 10 bases are a match to TRBD1. This CDR3 spans 16 amino acids. The germline CDR1 and CDR2 sequences are MDHEN and SYDVKM. V trimming: 6 bases; J trimming: 9 bases; junction bases outside the gene matches: 16. CDR3 DNA sequence: TGTGCCAGCAGATCAACCGGGACAGGGGATGAAGGGAGCTACACCTTC. It is translated as CASRSTGTGDEGSYTF.

This chain uses TRBV30 with TRBJ2-2; tentative D call: TRBD1 (7 bases). This CDR3 spans 16 amino acids. Germline V gene lookup returns CDR1 GTSNPN and CDR2 SVGIG (reference sequence). V lost 1 base to trimming and J lost 7 bases, with 19 bases between them. Here the CDR3 reads CAWSGRQGLNGGELFF. Written as DNA, the CDR3 is TGTGCCTGGAGTGGGAGACAGGGACTTAACGGCGGGGAGCTGTTTTTT.

This clone was observed once. J is TRBJ1-2 and V is TRBV7-2; no firm D call. The CDR3 loop spans 15 amino acids. Germline V gene lookup returns CDR1 SGHTA and CDR2 FQGNSA. The germline V and J ends were trimmed by 1 base and 7 bases, with 16 bases remaining between them. The CDR3 bases are TGTGCCAGCAGCTTAGACCGGACCGGGCGGGGTGGCTACACCTTC. Translation gives CASSLDRTGRGGYTF.

V is TRBV6-1 and J is TRBJ2-5; no firm D call. The CDR3 runs 14 residues. Germline V gene sequence: CDR1 MNHNS, CDR2 SASEGT. The V end was cut by 7 bases, the J end by 5 bases, with 17 bases between. The CDR3 here is CASKLMVPEETQYF. Written as DNA, the CDR3 is TGTGCCAGCAAGTTGATGGTCCCTGAGGAGACCCAGTACTTC.

V usage is TRBV6-5 and J usage is TRBJ2-3, with 9 positions matching TRBD2. The trim removed 8 bases at V and 3 bases at J, leaving 6 bases unmatched. The V gene's germline CDR1 is MNHEY and CDR2 SVGAGI. The CDR3 is made up of 14 amino acids. CDR3 sequence (DNA): TGTGCCAGCCGGGCGGGGGGGCCAACAGATACGCAGTATTTT. It encodes CASRAGGPTDTQYF.

The sample holds a few counts of this clone. The chain combines TRBV5-1 with TRBJ1-2; 7 bases map to TRBD1. Per germline, CDR1 SGHRS and CDR2 YFSETQ. The junction had 7 bases not matched to a gene; V was cut back by 5 bases and J by 0 bases. The CDR3 totals 15 residues. The CDR3 sequence: CASSLQGTANYGYTF. CDR3 sequence (DNA): TGCGCCAGCAGTTTACAGGGGACGGCTAACTATGGCTACACCTTC.

Only one count was recorded for this clone. The CDR3 protein is CASSQDRYFGGISYEQYF. DNA for the CDR3: TGCGCCAGCAGCCAAGATCGCTATTTCGGGGGAATCTCCTACGAGCAGTACTTC. The rearrangement joins TRBV4-3 to TRBJ2-7; D might be TRBD2 (6 bases). This CDR3 is built from 18 residues. Germline values: CDR1 LGHNA, CDR2 YSLEER. Between the trimmed V and J ends, which lost 0 bases and 0 bases, there was a span of 18 bases.